This TCR beta chain was captured by sequencing in a study of blood T cell repertoires in COVID-19. Overall study context: COVID-19 samples, acute and convalescent, were from the United States, Italy and Spain. Sample material is recorded as cDNA or gDNA derived from T cells, B-cell-depleted T cells, or PBMCs.

How the authors handled the data: Reference gene primer amplification in the assay estimated nucleated cell counts. Profiling relied on immunoSEQ multiplex PCR, and the TCRdb table lists in-frame clones only, not all of them. V, J and clone size are those of that table, while D and trimming were read from the DNA. The top ten clones hold about 3.3% of a sample with about 170,000 clones, 85% of them seen once. Germline assignment: CDR1 MNHNY and CDR2 SVGAGI (reference sequence). V shed 7 bases and J shed 2 bases, with 20 bases lying between them. The CDR3 runs 16 residues. The TCR originated in a human donor with acute or convalescent COVID-19. The donor label of this sample is uncertain. What was sequenced was peripheral blood. V gene TRBV6-6 combines with J gene TRBJ1-2; a possible D gene is TRBD1 (6 bases). The CDR3 sequence: CASTVRGDTRNYGYTF. CDR3 in DNA: TGTGCCAGCACCGTGCGGGGGGACACAAGGAACTATGGCTACACCTTC.